The rows below give T cell receptor beta chains drawn from one sample of a study of CXCR3-negative and CXCR3-positive naive CD8 T cells. TCRdb derives one entry per CDR3 protein from the 5' RACE reads, leaving out DNA. The listing contains about 30,000 distinct CDR3 sequences. Sample: memory CD8+ T cells from blood. All receptors come from a human donor in good health. Some clones in this sample may be carry-over from other donors' samples. CDR3s include the opening cysteine and the closing phenylalanine or tryptophan. Clone size, where shown, is once, few, many, or a class for clones that have expanded.

>TRBJ2-7|TRBV12-3/TRBV12-4|-
CASSLDSTRQYF
>TRBJ2-1|TRBV6-5|-
CASTYFSGGPVNEQFF
>TRBJ1-3|TRBV12-3/TRBV12-4|-
CASSLTAGGNTIYF
>TRBJ2-1|TRBV29-1|-
CSVALVAGGFSNEQFF
>TRBJ2-3|TRBV6-2/TRBV6-3|-
CASSLGGLSDTQYF
>TRBJ2-1|TRBV10-2|-
CASSTGTDLFDEQFF
>TRBJ2-1|TRBV28|-
CASSSHKRTSGSWSYNEQFF
>TRBJ1-1|TRBV18|-
CASSPLDANTEAFF
>TRBJ2-3|TRBV7-3|-
CASSSPVNFVRGSTDTQYF
>TRBJ2-2|TRBV29-1|-
CSVEGEDRDTGELFF
>TRBJ2-7|TRBV7-6|-
CASSPGTGDSYEQYF
>TRBJ2-7|TRBV27|-
CASSKVQAYEQYF
>TRBJ2-1|TRBV27|-
CASRPGQGIDEQFF
>TRBJ1-4|TRBV4-3|-
CASSQGTGREKLFF
>TRBJ2-3|TRBV7-2|-
CASSLANWPSDTQYF
>TRBJ2-3|TRBV7-2|-
CASSLIVGADTQYF
>TRBJ2-7|TRBV20-1|-
CSAAGTGNFYEQYF
>TRBJ1-6|TRBV27|-
CANQGGQANSPLHF
>TRBJ1-1|TRBV5-1|-
CASSLAQQGTGYTEAFF
>TRBJ2-7|TRBV2|-
CASSDTPPSGGISYEQYF
>TRBJ1-1|TRBV7-9|-
CASSLARQGAFF
>TRBJ2-5|TRBV13|medium-sized
CASSLEMETQYF
>TRBJ2-1|TRBV11-3|-
CASSPRGAHNEQFF
>TRBJ2-7|TRBV9|-
CASSADSYEQYF
>TRBJ2-3|TRBV23-1|-
CASSQQGYSTDTQYF
>TRBJ2-7|TRBV21-1|-
CASSKSGTAGYEQYF
>TRBJ1-5|TRBV4-3|-
CASSQDRASGDQPQHF
>TRBJ2-1|TRBV6-6|-
CASSENLQGPYNEQFF
>TRBJ2-1|TRBV29-1|-
CSADRDPYNEQFF
>TRBJ2-3|TRBV7-6|-
CASSLDLAGANTDTQYF
>TRBJ2-3|TRBV6-2/TRBV6-3|-
CASSYGTDTDTQYF
>TRBJ1-1|TRBV20-1|-
CSANSQGPDWGEAFF
>TRBJ2-7|TRBV7-6|-
CASSSTGQGIYEQYF
>TRBJ2-5|TRBV23-1|-
CARSQGDLETQYF
>TRBJ2-7|TRBV20-1|-
CSARMAGTGDSYEQYF
>TRBJ2-7|TRBV12-3/TRBV12-4|-
CASRGLAGTLLFYEQYF
>TRBJ2-1|TRBV7-3|-
CASSRGQVNNEQFF
>TRBJ2-1|TRBV7-9|-
CASSPGLERSFF
>TRBJ2-2|TRBV29-1|-
CSVPWGTGELFF
>TRBJ2-5|TRBV7-2|-
CASSPREGAWETQYF
>TRBJ2-5|TRBV7-8|-
CASSLIGTGSGETQYF
>TRBJ2-7|TRBV15|-
CATSRDVGGTVRDEQYF
>TRBJ2-1|TRBV14|-
CASSSNLTSGEESSYNEQFF
>TRBJ1-1|TRBV11-1|-
CASSHRVLGTEAFF
>TRBJ2-7|TRBV7-2|-
CASSYTGGTYEQYF
>TRBJ1-4|TRBV28|-
CASAMISTNEKLFF
>TRBJ1-1|TRBV14|-
CASSQLVGTEAFF
>TRBJ2-1|TRBV7-9|-
CASSLVRLDLNEQFF
>TRBJ2-7|TRBV5-1|-
CASSPQAGRNEQYF
>TRBJ2-7|TRBV6-6|-
CASSPTGEAYEQYF
>TRBJ2-1|TRBV5-1|-
CASSQASGSNEQFF
>TRBJ2-1|TRBV12-3/TRBV12-4|-
CASSFQGRYNEQFF
>TRBJ1-5|TRBV29-1|-
CSVSGQGNQPQHF